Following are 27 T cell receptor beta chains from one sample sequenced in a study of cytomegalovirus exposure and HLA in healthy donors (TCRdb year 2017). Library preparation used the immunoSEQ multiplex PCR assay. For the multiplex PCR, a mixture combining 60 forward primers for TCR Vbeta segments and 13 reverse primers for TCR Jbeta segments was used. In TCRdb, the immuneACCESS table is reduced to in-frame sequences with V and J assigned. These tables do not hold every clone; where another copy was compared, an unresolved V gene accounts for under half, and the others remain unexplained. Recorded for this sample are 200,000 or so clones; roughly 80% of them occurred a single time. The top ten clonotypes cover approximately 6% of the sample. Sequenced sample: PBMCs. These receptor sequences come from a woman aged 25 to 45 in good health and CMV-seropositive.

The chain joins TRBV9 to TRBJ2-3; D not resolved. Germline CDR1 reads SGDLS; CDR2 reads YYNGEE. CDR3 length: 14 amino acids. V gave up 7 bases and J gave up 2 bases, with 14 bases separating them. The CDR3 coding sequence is TGTGCCAGCGCTGCCCTAAGCTCCACAGATACGCAGTATTTT. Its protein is CASAALSSTDTQYF. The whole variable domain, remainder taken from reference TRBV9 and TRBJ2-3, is DSGVTQTPKHLITATGQRVTLRCSPRSGDLSVYWYQQSLDQGLQFLIQYYNGEERAKGNILERFSAQQFPDLHSELNLSSLELGDSALYFCASAALSSTDTQYFGPGTRLTVL.

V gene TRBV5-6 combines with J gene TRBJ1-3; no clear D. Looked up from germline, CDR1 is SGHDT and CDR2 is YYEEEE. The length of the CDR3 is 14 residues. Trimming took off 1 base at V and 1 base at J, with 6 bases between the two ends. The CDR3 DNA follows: TGTGCCAGCAGCTTGTGGCTTTCTGGAAACACCATATATTTT. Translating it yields CASSLWLSGNTIYF.

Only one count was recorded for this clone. CDR3 sequence (DNA): TGTGCCACCAGCAGGGGACGACAGGGGGCGAGTCAGCCCCAGCATTTT. This encodes CATSRGRQGASQPQHF. This sequence joins TRBV15 and TRBJ1-5; 10 bases are shared with TRBD1. The germline gives CDR1 LNHNV, CDR2 YYDKDF (reference sequence). The CDR3 contains 16 residues. With 3 bases clipped from V and 6 bases from J, the junction kept 8 bases outside the gene matches.

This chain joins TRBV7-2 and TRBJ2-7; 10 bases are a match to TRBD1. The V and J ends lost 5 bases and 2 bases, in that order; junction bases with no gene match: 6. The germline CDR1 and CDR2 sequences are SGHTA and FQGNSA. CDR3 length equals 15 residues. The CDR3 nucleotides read TGTGCCAGCAGCCCGTCGGGGACAGGGGCCTACGAGCAGTACTTC. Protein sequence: CASSPSGTGAYEQYF.

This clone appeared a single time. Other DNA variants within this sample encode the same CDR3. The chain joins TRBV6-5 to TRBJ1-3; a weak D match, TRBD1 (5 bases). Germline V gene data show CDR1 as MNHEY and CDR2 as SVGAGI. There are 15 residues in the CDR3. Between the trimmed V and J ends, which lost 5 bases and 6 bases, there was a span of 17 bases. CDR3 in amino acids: CASSPTLRAANTIYF. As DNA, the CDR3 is TGTGCCAGCAGTCCTACGCTCAGGGCTGCAAACACCATATATTTT.

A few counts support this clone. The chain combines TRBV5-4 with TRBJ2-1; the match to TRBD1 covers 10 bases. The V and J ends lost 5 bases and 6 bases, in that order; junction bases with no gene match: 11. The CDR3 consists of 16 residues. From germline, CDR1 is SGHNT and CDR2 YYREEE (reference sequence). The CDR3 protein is CASRNTGTGAFNEQFF. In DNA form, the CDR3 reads TGTGCCAGCAGGAACACCGGGACAGGGGCATTCAATGAGCAGTTCTTC.

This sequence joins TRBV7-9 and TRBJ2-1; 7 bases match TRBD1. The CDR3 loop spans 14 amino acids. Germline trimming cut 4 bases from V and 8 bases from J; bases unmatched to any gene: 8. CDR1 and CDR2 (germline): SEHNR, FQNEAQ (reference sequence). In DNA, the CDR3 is TGTGCCAGCAGCTCCTCAGCCGACAGGGATGAGCAGTTCTTC. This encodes CASSSSADRDEQFF.

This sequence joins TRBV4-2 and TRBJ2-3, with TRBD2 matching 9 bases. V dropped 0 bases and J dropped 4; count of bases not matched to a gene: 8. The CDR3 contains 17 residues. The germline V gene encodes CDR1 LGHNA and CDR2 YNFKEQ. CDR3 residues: CASSQDLGRGGSDTQYF. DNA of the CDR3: TGTGCCAGCAGCCAAGACTTGGGGCGGGGGGGCTCAGATACGCAGTATTTT.

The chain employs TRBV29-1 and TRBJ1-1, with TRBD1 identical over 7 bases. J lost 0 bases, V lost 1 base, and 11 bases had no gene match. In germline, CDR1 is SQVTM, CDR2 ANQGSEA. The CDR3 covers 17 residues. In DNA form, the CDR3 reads TGCAGCGTTGAAGTGGGGGAGTACAGGGGTGTGAACACTGAAGCTTTCTTT. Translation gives CSVEVGEYRGVNTEAFF.

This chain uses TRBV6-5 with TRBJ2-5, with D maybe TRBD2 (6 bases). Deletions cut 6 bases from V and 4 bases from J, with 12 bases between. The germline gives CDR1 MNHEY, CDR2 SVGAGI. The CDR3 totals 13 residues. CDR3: CASRKTRGETQYF. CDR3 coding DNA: TGTGCCAGCAGGAAGACTAGAGGAGAGACCCAGTACTTC.

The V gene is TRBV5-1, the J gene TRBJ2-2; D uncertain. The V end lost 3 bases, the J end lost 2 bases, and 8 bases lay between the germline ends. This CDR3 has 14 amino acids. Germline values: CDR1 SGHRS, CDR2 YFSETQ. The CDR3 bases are TGCGCCAGCAGCTGGGCTCTCAACACCGGGGAGCTGTTTTTT. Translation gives CASSWALNTGELFF.

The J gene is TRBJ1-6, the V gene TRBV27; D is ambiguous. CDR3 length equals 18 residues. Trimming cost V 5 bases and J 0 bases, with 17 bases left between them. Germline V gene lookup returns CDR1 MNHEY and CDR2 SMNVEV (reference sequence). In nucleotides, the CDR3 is TGTGCCAGCAGTCTAGCCGGCTTTCGCAGCTCCTATAATTCACCCCTCCACTTT. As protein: CASSLAGFRSSYNSPLHF.

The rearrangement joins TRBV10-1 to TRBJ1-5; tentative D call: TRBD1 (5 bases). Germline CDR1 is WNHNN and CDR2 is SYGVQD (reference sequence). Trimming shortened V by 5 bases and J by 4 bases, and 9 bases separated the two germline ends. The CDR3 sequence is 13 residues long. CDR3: CASSQGTNQPQHF. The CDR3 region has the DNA TGCGCCAGCAGTCAGGGTACTAATCAGCCCCAGCATTTT.

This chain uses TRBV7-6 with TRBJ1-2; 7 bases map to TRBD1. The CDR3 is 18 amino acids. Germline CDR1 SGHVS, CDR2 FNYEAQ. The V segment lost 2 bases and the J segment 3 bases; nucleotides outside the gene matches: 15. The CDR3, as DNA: TGTGCCAGCAGCTTATTTGAATCAGGGACAGCGGAGGACTATGGCTACACCTTC. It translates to CASSLFESGTAEDYGYTF.

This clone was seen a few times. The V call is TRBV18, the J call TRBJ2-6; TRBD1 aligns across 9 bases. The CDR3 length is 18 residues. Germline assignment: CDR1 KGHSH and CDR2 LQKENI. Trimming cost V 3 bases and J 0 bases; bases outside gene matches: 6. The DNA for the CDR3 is TGTGCCAGCTCACCGGGGACAGGGAAGGGCTCTGGGGCCAACGTCCTGACTTTC. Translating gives CASSPGTGKGSGANVLTF.

Here the CDR3 DNA reads TGCGCCAGCAGCCAAGATGGGGCGGAGGGGATGGAGGCAACTAATGAAAAACTGTTTTTT. Translating gives CASSQDGAEGMEATNEKLFF. V is TRBV4-3 and J is TRBJ1-4; tentative D call: TRBD1 (5 bases). The CDR3 is made up of 20 amino acids. With 0 bases removed from V and 0 bases from J, the gap between germline ends came to 20 bases. Germline V gives CDR1 LGHNA, CDR2 YSLEER.

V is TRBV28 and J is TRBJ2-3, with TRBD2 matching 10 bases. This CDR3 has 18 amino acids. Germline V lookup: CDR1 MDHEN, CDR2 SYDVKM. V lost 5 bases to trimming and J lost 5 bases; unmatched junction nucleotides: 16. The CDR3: CASSPPGSGREAQDTQYF. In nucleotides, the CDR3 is TGTGCCAGCAGTCCCCCAGGGAGCGGGAGGGAGGCCCAAGATACGCAGTATTTT.

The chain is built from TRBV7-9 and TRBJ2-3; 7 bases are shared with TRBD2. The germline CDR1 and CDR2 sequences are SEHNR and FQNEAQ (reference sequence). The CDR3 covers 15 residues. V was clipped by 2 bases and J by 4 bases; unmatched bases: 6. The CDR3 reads CASSLPRLAPDTQYF. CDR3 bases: TGTGCCAGCAGCTTACCGCGACTAGCACCAGATACGCAGTATTTT.

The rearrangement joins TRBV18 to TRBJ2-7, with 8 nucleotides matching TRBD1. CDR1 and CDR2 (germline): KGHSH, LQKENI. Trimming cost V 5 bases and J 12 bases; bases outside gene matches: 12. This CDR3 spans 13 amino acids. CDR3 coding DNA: TGTGCCAGCTCAGCCTCCCAGACAGGGGTTCCGTACTTC. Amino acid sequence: CASSASQTGVPYF. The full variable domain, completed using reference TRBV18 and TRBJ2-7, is NAGVMQNPRHLVRRRGQEARLRCSPMKGHSHVYWYRQLPEEGLKFMVYLQKENIIDESGMPKERFSAEFPKEGPSILRIQQVVRGDSAAYFCASSASQTGVPYFGPGTRLTVT.

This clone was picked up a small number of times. CDR3 nucleotides: TGTGCCAGCTCACCTCTTGCGGGGGCGAACACCGGGGAGCTGTTTTTT. Translating it yields CASSPLAGANTGELFF. This sequence joins TRBV18 and TRBJ2-2, with 7 bases that match TRBD2. After removal of 3 bases from V and 0 bases from J, the junction contained 4 bases not matched to a gene. The CDR3 runs to 16 residues. CDR1 KGHSH and CDR2 LQKENI come from the germline V gene.

For the CDR3, the DNA is TGCGCCAGCAGCCAAGATCCGGGCGGGACAGGGGGATTTTGGAGCTATGGCTACACCTTC. This sequence encodes CASSQDPGGTGGFWSYGYTF. The gene calls are TRBV4-1 and TRBJ1-2; the match to TRBD1 covers 11 bases. Germline lookup yields CDR1 MGHRA and CDR2 YSYEKL. Losses at the gene ends were 0 bases for V and 4 bases for J; bases not matched to a gene: 16. The CDR3 runs 20 residues.

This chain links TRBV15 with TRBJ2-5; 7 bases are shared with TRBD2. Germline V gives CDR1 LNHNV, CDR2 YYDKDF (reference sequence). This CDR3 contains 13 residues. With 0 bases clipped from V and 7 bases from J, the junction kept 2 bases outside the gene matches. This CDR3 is CATSRDGGGTQYF. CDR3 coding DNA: TGTGCCACCAGCAGAGATGGGGGGGGGACCCAGTACTTC.

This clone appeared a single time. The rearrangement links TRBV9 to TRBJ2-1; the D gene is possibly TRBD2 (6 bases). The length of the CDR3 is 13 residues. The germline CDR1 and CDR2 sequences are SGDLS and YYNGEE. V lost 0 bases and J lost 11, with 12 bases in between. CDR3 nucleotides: TGTGCCAGCAGCGTAGCCAACGGGGGAAAGCAGTTCTTC. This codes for CASSVANGGKQFF.

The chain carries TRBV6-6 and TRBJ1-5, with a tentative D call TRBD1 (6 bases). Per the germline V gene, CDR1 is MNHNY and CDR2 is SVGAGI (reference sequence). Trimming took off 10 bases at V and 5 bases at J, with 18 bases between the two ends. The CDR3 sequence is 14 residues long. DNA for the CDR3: TGTGCCACGCAGGGGCCCCTACTCGATCAGCCCCAGCATTTT. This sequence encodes CATQGPLLDQPQHF.

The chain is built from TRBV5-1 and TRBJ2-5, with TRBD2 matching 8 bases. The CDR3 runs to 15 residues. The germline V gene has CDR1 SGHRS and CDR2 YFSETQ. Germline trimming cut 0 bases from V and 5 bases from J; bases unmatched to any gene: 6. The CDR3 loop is CASSLVRGGRETQYF. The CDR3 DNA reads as TGCGCCAGCAGCTTGGTACGGGGGGGACGGGAGACCCAGTACTTC.

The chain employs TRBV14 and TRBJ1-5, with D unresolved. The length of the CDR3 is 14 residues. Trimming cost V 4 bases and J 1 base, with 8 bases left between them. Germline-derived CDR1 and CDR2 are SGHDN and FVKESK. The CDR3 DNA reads TGTGCCAGCAGCCGGCCGGGGAGCAATCAGCCCCAGCATTTT. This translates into CASSRPGSNQPQHF.

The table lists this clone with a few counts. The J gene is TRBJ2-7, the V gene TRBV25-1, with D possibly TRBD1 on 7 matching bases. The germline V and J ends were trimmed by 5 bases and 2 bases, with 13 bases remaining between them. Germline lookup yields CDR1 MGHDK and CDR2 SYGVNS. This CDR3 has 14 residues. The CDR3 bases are TGTGCCAGCAGTAACAGGGGAGGAACCTACGAGCAGTACTTC. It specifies CASSNRGGTYEQYF.